The present TCR beta chain was sequenced within a study of CD8 T cells in ankylosing spondylitis. TCRdb ran MiXCR on the 5' RACE reads and lists one entry per CDR3 protein. The table includes around 480,000 distinct CDR3 sequences, over 15% detected once. After removal of 8 bases from V and 7 bases from J, the junction contained 7 bases not matched to a gene. Germline V CDR1 and CDR2: MNHNY, SVGAGI (reference sequence). The CDR3 loop spans 12 amino acids. Study results and caveats: Typical of ankylosing spondylitis blood, it appeared, was a TCR beta motif of eight highly homologous variants.

A word on this clonotype: The antigen is unknown.

Input material: blood, either unsorted or a sorted T cell fraction (not recorded which). The sequence derives from a male donor with ankylosing spondylitis. V is TRBV6-6 and J is TRBJ2-7, with TRBD1 matching 8 bases. The CDR3 coding sequence is TGTGCCAGCGCAGGGGGCATCTATGAGCAGTACTTC. Its protein product is CASAGGIYEQYF.